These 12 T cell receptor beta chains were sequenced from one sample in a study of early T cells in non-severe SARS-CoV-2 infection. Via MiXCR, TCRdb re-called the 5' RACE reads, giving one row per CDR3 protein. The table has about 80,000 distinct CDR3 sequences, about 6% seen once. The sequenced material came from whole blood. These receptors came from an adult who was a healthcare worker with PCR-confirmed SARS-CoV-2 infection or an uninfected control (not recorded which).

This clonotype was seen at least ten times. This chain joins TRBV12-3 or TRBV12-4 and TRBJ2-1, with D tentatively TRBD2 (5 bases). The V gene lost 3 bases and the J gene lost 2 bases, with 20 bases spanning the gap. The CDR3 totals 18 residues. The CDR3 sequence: CASSLFAGTRIPYNEQFF. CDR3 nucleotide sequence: TGTGCCAGCAGTTTGTTTGCGGGTACGCGGATTCCCTACAATGAGCAGTTCTTC.

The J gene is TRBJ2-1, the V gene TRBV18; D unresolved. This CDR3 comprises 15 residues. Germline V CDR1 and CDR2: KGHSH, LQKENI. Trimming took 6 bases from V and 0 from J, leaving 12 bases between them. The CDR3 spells CASSPGLSSYNEQFF. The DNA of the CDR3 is TGTGCCAGCTCCCCCGGATTGAGCTCCTACAATGAGCAGTTCTTC. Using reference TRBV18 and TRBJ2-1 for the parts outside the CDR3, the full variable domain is NAGVMQNPRHLVRRRGQEARLRCSPMKGHSHVYWYRQLPEEGLKFMVYLQKENIIDESGMPKERFSAEFPKEGPSILRIQQVVRGDSAAYFCASSPGLSSYNEQFFGPGTRLTVL.

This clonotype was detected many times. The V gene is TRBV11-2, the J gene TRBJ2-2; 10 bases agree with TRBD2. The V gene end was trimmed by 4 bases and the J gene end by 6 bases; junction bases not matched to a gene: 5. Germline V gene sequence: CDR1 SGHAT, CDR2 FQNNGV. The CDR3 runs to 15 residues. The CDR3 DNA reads TGTGCCAGCAGCTCGGAGCGGGGGGGCCCCGGGGAGCTGTTTTTT. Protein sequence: CASSSERGGPGELFF.

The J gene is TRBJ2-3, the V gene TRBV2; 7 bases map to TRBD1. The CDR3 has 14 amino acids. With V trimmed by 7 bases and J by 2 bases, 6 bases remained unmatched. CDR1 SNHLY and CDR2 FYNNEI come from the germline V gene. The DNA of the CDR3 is TGTGCCAGCAAGGGACAGCAGTACACAGATACGCAGTATTTT. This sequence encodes CASKGQQYTDTQYF.

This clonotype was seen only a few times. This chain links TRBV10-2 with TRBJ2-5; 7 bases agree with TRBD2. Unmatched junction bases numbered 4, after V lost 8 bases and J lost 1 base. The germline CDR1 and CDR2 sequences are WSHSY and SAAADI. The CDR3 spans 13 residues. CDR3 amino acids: CASGTTGQETQYF. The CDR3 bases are TGCGCCAGCGGGACTACCGGCCAAGAGACCCAGTACTTC.

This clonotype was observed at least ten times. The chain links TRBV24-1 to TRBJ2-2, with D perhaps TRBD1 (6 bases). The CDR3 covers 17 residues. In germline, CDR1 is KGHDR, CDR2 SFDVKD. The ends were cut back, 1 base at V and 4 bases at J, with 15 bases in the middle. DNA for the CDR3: TGTGCCACCAGTGATTTAGAAACCGGGACACTCACCGGGGAGCTGTTTTTT. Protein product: CATSDLETGTLTGELFF.

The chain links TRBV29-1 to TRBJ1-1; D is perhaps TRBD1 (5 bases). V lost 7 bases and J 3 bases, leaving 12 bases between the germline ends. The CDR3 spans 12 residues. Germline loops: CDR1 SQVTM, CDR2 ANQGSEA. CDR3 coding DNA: TGCAGCGCTTCCGTGGGACACACTGAAGCTTTCTTT. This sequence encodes CSASVGHTEAFF.

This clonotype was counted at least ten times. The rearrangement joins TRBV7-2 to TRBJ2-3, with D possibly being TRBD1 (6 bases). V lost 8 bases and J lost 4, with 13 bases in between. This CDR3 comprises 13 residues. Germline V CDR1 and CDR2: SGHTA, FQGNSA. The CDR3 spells CASGKGVSDTQYF. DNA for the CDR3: TGTGCCAGCGGGAAGGGGGTGTCAGATACGCAGTATTTT.

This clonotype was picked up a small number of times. The CDR3 nucleotides are TGTGCCTGGAGACAAACTGGGTCCGGAGGTAATTCACCCCTCCACTTT. Translated: CAWRQTGSGGNSPLHF. The V call is TRBV30, the J call TRBJ1-6; no reliable D call. Germline V gene sequence: CDR1 GTSNPN, CDR2 SVGIG (reference sequence). The CDR3 has 16 amino acids. Trimming removed 3 bases from V and 6 bases from J, with 18 bases in between.

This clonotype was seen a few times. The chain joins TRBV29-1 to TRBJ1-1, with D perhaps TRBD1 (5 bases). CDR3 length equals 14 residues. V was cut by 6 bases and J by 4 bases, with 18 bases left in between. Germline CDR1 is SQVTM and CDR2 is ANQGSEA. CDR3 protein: CSVEPLWGGTEAFF. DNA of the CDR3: TGCAGCGTCGAACCCTTGTGGGGGGGCACTGAAGCTTTCTTT.

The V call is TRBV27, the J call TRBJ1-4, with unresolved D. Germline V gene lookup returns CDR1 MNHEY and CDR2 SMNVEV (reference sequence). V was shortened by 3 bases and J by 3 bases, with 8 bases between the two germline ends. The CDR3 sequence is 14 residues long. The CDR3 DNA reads TGTGCCAGCAGTTTTGTTGGATCTAATGAAAAACTGTTTTTT. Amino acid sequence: CASSFVGSNEKLFF.

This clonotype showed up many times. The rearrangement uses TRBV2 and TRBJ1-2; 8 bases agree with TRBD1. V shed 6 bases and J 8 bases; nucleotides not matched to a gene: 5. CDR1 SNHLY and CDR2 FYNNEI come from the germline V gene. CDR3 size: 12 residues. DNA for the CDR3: TGTGCCAGCAGCGTACAGGGGGTAGGCTACACCTTC. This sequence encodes CASSVQGVGYTF.